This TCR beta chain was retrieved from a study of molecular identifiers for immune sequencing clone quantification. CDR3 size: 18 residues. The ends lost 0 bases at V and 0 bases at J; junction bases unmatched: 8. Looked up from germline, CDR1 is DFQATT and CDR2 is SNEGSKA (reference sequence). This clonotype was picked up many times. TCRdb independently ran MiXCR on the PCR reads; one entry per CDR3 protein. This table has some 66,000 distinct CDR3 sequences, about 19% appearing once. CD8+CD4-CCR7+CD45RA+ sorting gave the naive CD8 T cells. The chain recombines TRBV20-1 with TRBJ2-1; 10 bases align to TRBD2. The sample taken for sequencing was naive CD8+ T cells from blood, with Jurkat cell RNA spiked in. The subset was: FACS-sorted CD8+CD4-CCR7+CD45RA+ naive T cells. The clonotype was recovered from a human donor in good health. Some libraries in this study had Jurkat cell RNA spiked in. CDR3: CSARESLAGLHSYNEQFF. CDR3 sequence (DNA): TGCAGTGCTAGAGAGTCACTAGCGGGATTGCACTCCTACAATGAGCAGTTCTTC.